These T cell receptor beta chains were read from a single sample in a study of CD8 T cells in ankylosing spondylitis. TCRdb redid the calling of the 5' RACE reads with MiXCR, one entry per CDR3 protein. This table has 470,000 or so distinct CDR3 sequences, 25% to 30% appearing once. The sequenced sample was blood, either unsorted or a sorted T cell fraction (not recorded which). The receptors were sampled from a male donor with ankylosing spondylitis. The CDR3 runs from the conserved cysteine through the conserved F or W. Each record gives: D gene, V gene, J gene, clone size, CDR3 DNA, CDR3 protein. The D gene is left open where the match is weak. For some rows the clone size is stated as once, few or many, or as a class when expanded; others skip it.

D: TRBD1
V: TRBV20-1
J: TRBJ1-2
size: -
DNA: TGCAGTGCCCGGGACAGGGAAAACTATGGCTACACCTTC
CDR3: CSARDRENYGYTF

D: -
V: TRBV12-3/TRBV12-4
J: TRBJ1-6
size: -
DNA: TGTGCCAGCAGTTCCGGTCCACCCCTCCACTTT
CDR3: CASSSGPPLHF

D: -
V: TRBV29-1
J: TRBJ1-4
size: few
DNA: TGCAGCGGTGGTGTCGGGAATGAAAAACTGTTTTTT
CDR3: CSGGVGNEKLFF

D: TRBD2
V: TRBV11-2
J: TRBJ2-3
size: few
DNA: TGTGCCAGCAGCTCAAGACTAGCGGGAGGGGCAGATACGCAGTATTTT
CDR3: CASSSRLAGGADTQYF

D: -
V: TRBV29-1
J: TRBJ2-3
size: few
DNA: TGCAGCGTTGAAAGGGACGGGGATACGCAGTATTTT
CDR3: CSVERDGDTQYF

D: TRBD2
V: TRBV19
J: TRBJ2-1
size: few
DNA: TGTGCCAGTAGTCTGGGGGTAGCGGGAGGTGACTACAATGAGCAGTTCTTC
CDR3: CASSLGVAGGDYNEQFF

D: -
V: TRBV20-1
J: TRBJ1-5
size: few
DNA: TGCAGTGCTCAGACTAGGGGGGATCAGCCCCAGCATTTT
CDR3: CSAQTRGDQPQHF

D: -
V: TRBV20-1
J: TRBJ1-1
size: -
DNA: TGCAGTGCTACGGTCAACCCCTCCACTGAAGCTTTCTTT
CDR3: CSATVNPSTEAFF

D: TRBD2
V: TRBV25-1
J: TRBJ2-5
size: -
DNA: TGTGCCACCTGGGGGAGGGACCCCCAAGAGACCCAGTACTTC
CDR3: CATWGRDPQETQYF

D: -
V: TRBV5-1
J: TRBJ2-7
size: many
DNA: TGCGCCAGCAGCCTAGACGGCTACGAGCAGTACTTC
CDR3: CASSLDGYEQYF

D: -
V: TRBV12-3/TRBV12-4
J: TRBJ2-2
size: many
DNA: TGTGCCAGCAGTTTTTCCGGAGTAGTGAACACCGGGGAGCTGTTTTTT
CDR3: CASSFSGVVNTGELFF

D: -
V: TRBV6-1
J: TRBJ1-4
size: -
DNA: TGTGCCAGCAGTCAACCCTCGACAGCAACTAATGAAAAACTGTTTTTT
CDR3: CASSQPSTATNEKLFF

D: TRBD1
V: TRBV7-9
J: TRBJ1-1
size: -
DNA: TGTGCCAGCAGCCGGACAGGGGAGGCTGAAGCTTTCTTT
CDR3: CASSRTGEAEAFF

D: -
V: TRBV13
J: TRBJ1-2
size: few
DNA: TGTGCCAGCAGCTCGAGGACAGCCTACTATGGCTACACCTTC
CDR3: CASSSRTAYYGYTF

D: -
V: TRBV10-3
J: TRBJ2-5
size: few
DNA: TGTGCCATCAGGGATAATGACAGCCCCGGGCACCGAGAGACCCAGTACTTC
CDR3: CAIRDNDSPGHRETQYF

D: -
V: TRBV5-1
J: TRBJ1-4
size: -
DNA: TGCGCCAGCAGCCAGGGACCGGGTAATGAAAAACTGTTTTTT
CDR3: CASSQGPGNEKLFF

D: -
V: TRBV7-2
J: TRBJ1-4
size: few
DNA: TGTGCCAGCAGCTCCGGTCCGACGAATGAAAAACTGTTTTTT
CDR3: CASSSGPTNEKLFF

D: -
V: TRBV19
J: TRBJ2-3
size: -
DNA: TGTGCCAGTAGTCCCGGGGCTAGCGGCACAGATACGCAGTATTTT
CDR3: CASSPGASGTDTQYF

D: TRBD2
V: TRBV7-6
J: TRBJ2-1
size: -
DNA: TGTGCCAGCAGCATGGCACTAGCGGGAGAAAATGAGCAGTTCTTC
CDR3: CASSMALAGENEQFF

D: TRBD1
V: TRBV20-1
J: TRBJ2-3
size: few
DNA: TGCAGTAGAACAGGGGTCGATACGCAGTATTTT
CDR3: CSRTGVDTQYF

D: TRBD1
V: TRBV29-1
J: TRBJ1-2
size: -
DNA: TGCAGCGCACCCGCTAGGACAGGGGATGGCTACACCTTC
CDR3: CSAPARTGDGYTF

D: -
V: TRBV7-9
J: TRBJ1-2
size: -
DNA: TGTGCCAGCAGCTTAGACAGCCTAGGCTATGGCTACACCTTC
CDR3: CASSLDSLGYGYTF

D: -
V: TRBV5-1
J: TRBJ2-5
size: many
DNA: TGCGCCAGCAGTCCTCCCGGGACCCAAGGGGAGACCCAGTACTTC
CDR3: CASSPPGTQGETQYF

D: -
V: TRBV2
J: TRBJ2-5
size: -
DNA: TGTGCCAGCATCCAGGCGGGGGAGACCCAGTACTTC
CDR3: CASIQAGETQYF

D: -
V: TRBV30
J: TRBJ1-2
size: -
DNA: TGTGCCTGGAGTGTACTTTCTAACTATGGCTACACCTTC
CDR3: CAWSVLSNYGYTF

D: TRBD1
V: TRBV7-2
J: TRBJ2-5
size: -
DNA: TGTGCCAGCAGCTTAGGGACAGGGATTGAGACCCAGTACTTC
CDR3: CASSLGTGIETQYF

D: TRBD2
V: TRBV20-1
J: TRBJ2-2
size: -
DNA: TGCAGTGCTAGAAAGAGCGGGATGTACCGGGAGCTGTTTTTT
CDR3: CSARKSGMYRELFF

D: TRBD2
V: TRBV19
J: TRBJ2-3
size: -
DNA: TGTGCCAGTAGTCTAGCGGGAGGGCGAGGGTCCGCAGATACGCAGTATTTT
CDR3: CASSLAGGRGSADTQYF

D: -
V: TRBV19
J: TRBJ1-5
size: -
DNA: TGTGCCAGCCGAGGTAGCAATCAGCCCCAGCATTTT
CDR3: CASRGSNQPQHF

D: TRBD2
V: TRBV7-6
J: TRBJ2-3
size: -
DNA: TGTGCCAGCAGCTCGCCTAGTCGGGGAGGGGCAGATACGCAGTATTTT
CDR3: CASSSPSRGGADTQYF

D: -
V: TRBV5-1
J: TRBJ2-3
size: -
DNA: TGCGCCAGCAGCTTCGACACCAGCACAGATACGCAGTATTTT
CDR3: CASSFDTSTDTQYF

D: -
V: TRBV5-1
J: TRBJ2-1
size: -
DNA: TGCGCCAGCAGGGGGGATAGGGCGGACAATGAGCAGTTCTTC
CDR3: CASRGDRADNEQFF

D: TRBD1
V: TRBV20-1
J: TRBJ2-3
size: few
DNA: TGCAGTGCTAGAAACCCCAGGGGGAACACAGATACGCAGTATTTT
CDR3: CSARNPRGNTDTQYF

D: -
V: TRBV27
J: TRBJ2-3
size: -
DNA: TGTGCCAGCAGTCCTTGGTCCAGGGTAGATACGCAGTATTTT
CDR3: CASSPWSRVDTQYF

D: TRBD1
V: TRBV5-1
J: TRBJ2-1
size: -
DNA: TGCGCCAGCGGAAACATACAGGGGGGAGGTGAGCAGTTCTTC
CDR3: CASGNIQGGGEQFF

D: -
V: TRBV12-3/TRBV12-4
J: TRBJ2-2
size: few
DNA: TGTGCCAGCACCCGATCAGGACAGCCCACCGGGGAGCTGTTTTTT
CDR3: CASTRSGQPTGELFF

D: -
V: TRBV3-1
J: TRBJ2-5
size: -
DNA: TGTGCCAGCAGATATAACGACGATCAAGAGACCCAGTACTTC
CDR3: CASRYNDDQETQYF

D: -
V: TRBV6-1
J: TRBJ2-3
size: -
DNA: TGTGCCAGCAGTGAATGGGGGGCACTCACAGATACGCAGTATTTT
CDR3: CASSEWGALTDTQYF

D: -
V: TRBV9
J: TRBJ2-5
size: many
DNA: TGTGCCAGCAGCGTAGGCGGAGGAGAGACCCAGTACTTC
CDR3: CASSVGGGETQYF

D: -
V: TRBV3-1
J: TRBJ2-2
size: few
DNA: TGTGCCAGCAGCTCCCGGACGGGAGTAACCGGGGAGCTGTTTTTT
CDR3: CASSSRTGVTGELFF

D: -
V: TRBV20-1
J: TRBJ1-2
size: -
DNA: TGCAGTGCTGAGGATTTCCGGGGCATCATCTATGGCTACACCTTC
CDR3: CSAEDFRGIIYGYTF

D: -
V: TRBV10-3
J: TRBJ1-5
size: -
DNA: TGTGCCATCAGTGCCGGCGGCGTGTCCCAGCATTTT
CDR3: CAISAGGVSQHF

D: TRBD1
V: TRBV28
J: TRBJ2-5
size: few
DNA: TGTGCCAGCACCTTACAGGGGGCGGAGACCCAGTACTTC
CDR3: CASTLQGAETQYF

D: -
V: TRBV20-1
J: TRBJ1-1
size: -
DNA: TGCAGAGCCAGAACAGCGAACACTGAAGCTTTCTTT
CDR3: CRARTANTEAFF

D: TRBD1
V: TRBV12-3/TRBV12-4
J: TRBJ1-2
size: few
DNA: TGTGCCAGCAGTTTTGGGGCGACAGGGAGCGGCTACACCTTC
CDR3: CASSFGATGSGYTF

D: -
V: TRBV5-1
J: TRBJ2-5
size: many
DNA: TGCGCCAGCAGCTTGGTGGCAGAAGAAGAGACCCAGTACTTC
CDR3: CASSLVAEEETQYF

D: -
V: TRBV20-1
J: TRBJ1-1
size: -
DNA: TGCAGTGCTAGGGGAGAGATTGGGAACACTGAAGCTTTCTTT
CDR3: CSARGEIGNTEAFF

D: -
V: TRBV29-1
J: TRBJ2-5
size: few
DNA: TGCAGCGTCGAGCGGACGGATCAAGAGACCCAGTACTTC
CDR3: CSVERTDQETQYF

D: -
V: TRBV11-3
J: TRBJ2-3
size: -
DNA: TGTGCCAGCAGCTCCAATGCGGATACGCAGTATTTT
CDR3: CASSSNADTQYF

D: -
V: TRBV6-5
J: TRBJ2-3
size: -
DNA: TGTGCCAGCAGTTACGGGTGGGGGCCCTCAGATACGCAGTATTTT
CDR3: CASSYGWGPSDTQYF

D: -
V: TRBV6-5
J: TRBJ1-6
size: -
DNA: TGTGCCAGCAGTTACGGGGGTTCCGCCAATTCACCCCTCCACTTT
CDR3: CASSYGGSANSPLHF

D: -
V: TRBV12-3/TRBV12-4
J: TRBJ1-1
size: few
DNA: TGTGCCAGCAGTTTAGTCCTTATGGGGAGAACTGAAGCTTTCTTT
CDR3: CASSLVLMGRTEAFF

D: TRBD1
V: TRBV20-1
J: TRBJ2-1
size: few
DNA: TGCAGTGCTAGTAGGGACAGCCACTACAATGAGCAGTTCTTC
CDR3: CSASRDSHYNEQFF

D: -
V: TRBV5-1
J: TRBJ2-5
size: -
DNA: TGCGCCAGCAGCTTGGATCCAGGGGCGGCCCAGTACTTC
CDR3: CASSLDPGAAQYF

D: -
V: TRBV25-1
J: TRBJ1-4
size: once
DNA: TGTGCCAGCAGTGATGGCCCAGAAAAACTGTTTTTT
CDR3: CASSDGPEKLFF